These T cell receptor beta chains were read from a single sample in a study of T cell responses to AZD1222 COVID-19 vaccine. Clones were sequenced by immunoSEQ multiplex PCR, and TCRdb holds only the in-frame ones, with some missing. This table has about 150,000 clones, less than 95% appearing once. Sequencing was performed on peripheral blood, taken on day 0 of AZD1222 vaccination. The receptors shown here come from an adult in good health. The CDR3 runs from the conserved cysteine through the conserved F or W. A D gene is named only where the DNA matches it firmly. Some rows have no size entry. The others give once, few or many, or a class for an expanded clone.

clone_size	v_call	d_call	j_call	cdr3_aa	cdr3_nt
few	TRBV6-5	NA	TRBJ2-7	CASSYGHEQYF	TGTGCCAGCAGTTACGGCCACGAGCAGTACTTC
NA	TRBV11-1	NA	TRBJ2-7	CASSFRTPRSEQYF	TGTGCCAGCAGCTTTAGGACACCCCGTTCTGAGCAGTACTTC
NA	TRBV9	NA	TRBJ1-1	CASSVDEGAEAFF	TGTGCCAGCAGCGTAGATGAGGGGGCTGAAGCTTTCTTT
NA	TRBV9	NA	TRBJ1-3	CASSGHAQGTIYF	TGTGCCAGCAGCGGACACGCGCAGGGCACCATATATTTT
NA	TRBV27	NA	TRBJ1-6	CASKEGWDSPLHF	TGTGCCAGCAAAGAGGGGTGGGATTCACCCCTCCACTTT
NA	TRBV30	NA	TRBJ1-2	CAWTREGSGYTF	TGTGCCTGGACCAGGGAGGGTTCTGGCTACACCTTC
NA	TRBV14	NA	TRBJ2-5	CASSHFPRGSQETQYF	TGTGCCAGCAGCCATTTCCCTCGAGGAAGCCAAGAGACCCAGTACTTC
NA	TRBV19	NA	TRBJ2-4	CASSPGLLAKNIQYF	TGTGCCAGTAGCCCCGGACTGCTAGCCAAAAACATTCAGTACTTC
NA	TRBV28	NA	TRBJ1-2	CASTRPGPPRAGGYTF	TGTGCCAGCACTCGACCGGGACCACCAAGGGCCGGTGGCTACACCTTC
once	TRBV28	NA	TRBJ1-5	CASSPDRARPQHF	TGTGCCAGCAGCCCGGACCGGGCTCGCCCCCAGCATTTT
NA	TRBV28	TRBD2	TRBJ2-2	CASRHRRTSGVELRTGELFF	TGTGCCAGCCGTCATCGGAGGACTAGCGGGGTTGAACTGAGGACCGGGGAGCTGTTTTTT
NA	TRBV18	NA	TRBJ2-5	CASSPSHSQETQYF	TGTGCCAGCTCACCATCCCACAGCCAAGAGACCCAGTACTTC
once	TRBV2	NA	TRBJ2-1	CASSAPTAASYNEQFF	TGTGCCAGCAGTGCCCCGACAGCTGCCTCCTACAATGAGCAGTTCTTC
NA	TRBV7-2	NA	TRBJ1-6	CASSSRGGVKNSPLHF	TGTGCCAGCAGCTCACGGGGAGGGGTAAAGAATTCACCCCTCCACTTT
NA	TRBV5-1	TRBD1	TRBJ2-7	CASSLGPGGWDEQYF	TGCGCCAGCAGCTTGGGTCCAGGGGGCTGGGACGAGCAGTACTTC
NA	TRBV2	NA	TRBJ1-2	CASSSGGNYGYTF	TGTGCCAGCAGTTCCGGGGGTAACTATGGCTACACCTTC
few	TRBV11-3	TRBD2	TRBJ2-1	CASSLAITGTSGYEQFF	TGTGCCAGCAGCTTAGCTATTACCGGGACTAGCGGCTATGAGCAGTTCTTC
NA	TRBV7-3	NA	TRBJ1-2	CASSPQTGGYGYTF	TGTGCCAGCAGCCCCCAGACAGGCGGATATGGCTACACCTTC
NA	TRBV3-1/TRBV3-2	NA	TRBJ1-6	CASSYSGAFNSPLHF	TGTGCCAGCAGCTATTCGGGGGCTTTTAATTCACCCCTCCACTTT
NA	TRBV24-1	TRBD1	TRBJ2-5	CATSDSRQGVRETQYF	TGTGCCACCAGTGATAGCCGACAGGGGGTGCGAGAGACCCAGTACTTC
NA	TRBV20-1	NA	TRBJ2-3	CSASGEGLSGWDRTDTQYF	TGCAGTGCTAGTGGCGAAGGACTCAGCGGGTGGGATAGGACAGATACGCAGTATTTT
NA	TRBV7-9	NA	TRBJ2-7	CASSSGRESAYEQYF	TGTGCCAGCAGCTCCGGACGGGAATCCGCCTACGAGCAGTACTTC
NA	TRBV5-4	NA	TRBJ2-7	CASSFRNSYEQYF	TGTGCCAGCAGCTTCAGGAATAGCTACGAGCAGTACTTC
NA	TRBV11-2	TRBD1	TRBJ2-7	CASSLEGRGISYEQYF	TGTGCCAGCAGCTTAGAGGGCAGGGGGATCTCCTACGAGCAGTACTTC
NA	TRBV28	NA	TRBJ1-4	CASSLHEKLFF	TGTGCCAGCAGTTTACATGAAAAACTGTTTTTT
once	TRBV4-1	NA	TRBJ2-2	CASRPILRGTGELFF	TGCGCCAGCAGACCGATACTAAGAGGGACCGGGGAGCTGTTTTTT
once	TRBV18	NA	TRBJ1-3	CASSPRTSGNTIYF	TGTGCCAGCTCACCACGGACTTCTGGAAACACCATATATTTT
NA	TRBV4-1	NA	TRBJ2-1	CASSPPLVTTSYNEQFF	TGCGCCAGCAGCCCGCCCTTGGTCACTACCTCCTACAATGAGCAGTTCTTC
NA	TRBV7-2	NA	TRBJ1-2	CASSSSPTAIYGYTF	TGTGCCAGCAGCTCTTCGCCGACAGCCATCTATGGCTACACCTTC
NA	TRBV5-1	NA	TRBJ2-3	CASSTPTDTQYF	TGCGCCAGCAGCACTCCCACAGATACGCAGTATTTT
NA	TRBV4-1	NA	TRBJ2-2	CASSQGRLGRGELFF	TGCGCCAGCAGCCAAGGAAGGCTTGGACGCGGGGAGCTGTTTTTT
NA	TRBV6-5	TRBD2	TRBJ2-3	CASLGGRVADTQYF	TGTGCCAGCTTAGGCGGGAGAGTAGCAGATACGCAGTATTTT
NA	TRBV7-8	TRBD2	TRBJ2-1	CASSRTGGGYNEQFF	TGTGCCAGCAGCCGCACAGGCGGGGGGTACAATGAGCAGTTCTTC
NA	TRBV10-3	TRBD2	TRBJ2-1	CAISPGLAGGGSYNEQFF	TGTGCCATCAGCCCGGGACTAGCGGGAGGTGGTTCCTACAATGAGCAGTTCTTC
NA	TRBV3-1/TRBV3-2	NA	TRBJ2-7	CASSREQTYEQYF	TGTGCCAGCAGCCGAGAGCAGACCTACGAGCAGTACTTC
once	TRBV5-5	NA	TRBJ1-1	CASSPVQGQNTEAFF	TGTGCCAGCAGCCCTGTCCAGGGACAGAACACTGAAGCTTTCTTT
NA	TRBV28	NA	TRBJ2-1	CASSRTQGRTDDYNEQFF	TGTGCCAGCAGCCGTACTCAGGGGAGGACAGACGATTACAATGAGCAGTTCTTC
NA	TRBV7-8	NA	TRBJ1-6	CASSPRRVSNSPLHF	TGTGCCAGCAGCCCCCGGCGGGTTTCTAATTCACCCCTCCACTTT
NA	TRBV13	NA	TRBJ1-2	CASRPAGGGYTF	TGTGCCAGCAGGCCGGCGGGAGGTGGCTACACCTTC
NA	TRBV9	NA	TRBJ2-1	CASSVVLKSSYNEQFF	TGTGCCAGCAGCGTAGTGTTGAAGAGCTCCTACAATGAGCAGTTCTTC
NA	TRBV7-3	NA	TRBJ2-3	CASSLRRGSTDTQYF	TGTGCCAGCAGCTTAAGGCGGGGTTCGACTGATACGCAGTATTTT
once	TRBV6-5	NA	TRBJ2-3	CASSRRQQDTQYF	TGTGCCAGCAGTCGTCGACAGCAAGATACGCAGTATTTT
NA	TRBV7-2	TRBD1	TRBJ1-2	CASSGQVEGYTF	TGTGCCAGCAGCGGACAGGTCGAGGGCTACACCTTC
few	TRBV4-1	NA	TRBJ2-7	CASSHGPGPYEQYF	TGCGCCAGCAGCCACGGGCCGGGGCCCTACGAGCAGTACTTC
once	TRBV5-6	TRBD1	TRBJ1-5	CASSFSGTGVQPQHF	TGTGCCAGCAGCTTTAGCGGGACAGGGGTTCAGCCCCAGCATTTT